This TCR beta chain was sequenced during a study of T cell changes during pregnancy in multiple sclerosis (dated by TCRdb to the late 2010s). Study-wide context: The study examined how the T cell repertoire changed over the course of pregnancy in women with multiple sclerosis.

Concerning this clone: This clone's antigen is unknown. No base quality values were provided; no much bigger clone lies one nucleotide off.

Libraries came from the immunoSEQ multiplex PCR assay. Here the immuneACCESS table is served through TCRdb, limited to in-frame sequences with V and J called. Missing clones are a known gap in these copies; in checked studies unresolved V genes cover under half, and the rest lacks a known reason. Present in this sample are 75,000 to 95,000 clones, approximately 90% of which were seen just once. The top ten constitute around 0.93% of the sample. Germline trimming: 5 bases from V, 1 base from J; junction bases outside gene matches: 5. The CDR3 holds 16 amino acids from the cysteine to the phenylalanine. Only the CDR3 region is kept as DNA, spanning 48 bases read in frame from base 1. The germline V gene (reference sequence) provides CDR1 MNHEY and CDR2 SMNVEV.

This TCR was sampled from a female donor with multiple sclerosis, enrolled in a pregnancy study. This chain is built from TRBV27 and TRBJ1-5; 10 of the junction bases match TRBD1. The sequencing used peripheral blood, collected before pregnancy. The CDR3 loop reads CASSGLGQGSNQPQHF. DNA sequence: TGTGCCAGCAGTGGACTGGGACAGGGGAGCAATCAGCCCCAGCATTTT.